Listed below are T cell receptor beta chains from one sample, sequenced in a study of PD-1 blockade in classical Hodgkin lymphoma. TCRdb's copy holds only in-frame clones and misses some; the assay was immunoSEQ multiplex PCR. This table holds 45,000 to 55,000 clones, roughly 80% found once. The sequencing here drew on peripheral blood mononuclear cells (PBMCs), taken at baseline. These receptors were obtained from a human donor with classical Hodgkin lymphoma. CDR3s include the opening cysteine and the closing phenylalanine or tryptophan. A D gene is named only where the DNA matches it firmly. Rows give clone size only sometimes, using once, few, many, or a class for an expanded clone.

D: NA
J: TRBJ2-3
size: NA
V: TRBV2
DNA: TGTGCCAGCATTATTCCGTGGGATACGCAGTATTTT
CDR3: CASIIPWDTQYF

D: NA
J: TRBJ2-2
size: NA
V: TRBV11-3
DNA: TGTGCCAGCTCCAACAGGGTCAGCACCGGGGAGCTGTTTTTT
CDR3: CASSNRVSTGELFF

D: NA
J: TRBJ1-4
size: NA
V: TRBV18
DNA: TGTGCCAGCTCGCAAAGCGCTAATGAAAAACTGTTTTTT
CDR3: CASSQSANEKLFF

D: TRBD1
J: TRBJ1-1
size: NA
V: TRBV18
DNA: TGTGCCAGCTCACCCTGGACAGGGGGTACAAACACTGAAGCTTTCTTT
CDR3: CASSPWTGGTNTEAFF

D: TRBD2
J: TRBJ2-3
size: NA
V: TRBV6-6
DNA: TGTGCCAGCAGGCGACTAGCGGGGCTTAGCACAGATACGCAGTATTTT
CDR3: CASRRLAGLSTDTQYF

D: NA
J: TRBJ1-1
size: NA
V: TRBV6-1
DNA: TGTGCCAGCCGCTGGGTAGGTTATACTGAAGCTTTCTTT
CDR3: CASRWVGYTEAFF

D: NA
J: TRBJ2-2
size: NA
V: TRBV27
DNA: TGTGCCAGCAGTTTATCGATTTTTGGGGGGTGGAACACCGGGGAGCTGTTTTTT
CDR3: CASSLSIFGGWNTGELFF

D: TRBD2
J: TRBJ2-1
size: NA
V: TRBV2
DNA: TGTGCCAGCAGACCTAGCGGGCCCCGCAATGAGCAGTTCTTC
CDR3: CASRPSGPRNEQFF

D: TRBD2
J: TRBJ2-1
size: NA
V: TRBV11-3
DNA: TGTGCCAGCAGCCCTACCGGGACTAGCGGGAGGAGCTCCTACAATGAGCAGTTCTTC
CDR3: CASSPTGTSGRSSYNEQFF

D: NA
J: TRBJ1-2
size: few
V: TRBV7-8
DNA: TGTGCCAGCAGCTTAGCCGGACAGTCCCGTGGCTACACCTTC
CDR3: CASSLAGQSRGYTF

D: NA
J: TRBJ2-5
size: NA
V: TRBV7-9
DNA: TGTGCCAGCAGCTTGTCAGGCCACCAAGAGACCCAGTACTTC
CDR3: CASSLSGHQETQYF

D: NA
J: TRBJ1-5
size: NA
V: TRBV19
DNA: TGTGCCAGTAGTCGATCCAGGAGTCTAGCGGATCAGCCCCAGCATTTT
CDR3: CASSRSRSLADQPQHF

D: TRBD1
J: TRBJ1-5
size: NA
V: TRBV2
DNA: TGTGCCAGCAGTGAAGAAGGGGGCAGTCAGCCCCAGCATTTT
CDR3: CASSEEGGSQPQHF

D: NA
J: TRBJ1-2
size: NA
V: TRBV5-1
DNA: TGCGCCAGCAGCTTGGCTAACTATGGCTACACCTTC
CDR3: CASSLANYGYTF

D: NA
J: TRBJ1-1
size: NA
V: TRBV19
DNA: TGTGCCAGTATTGCGGACAGCTTAAACACTGAAGCTTTCTTT
CDR3: CASIADSLNTEAFF

D: NA
J: TRBJ1-1
size: NA
V: TRBV7-8
DNA: TGTGCCAGCAGCTTCAGGCCGGGACAATTGAACACTGAAGCTTTCTTT
CDR3: CASSFRPGQLNTEAFF

D: NA
J: TRBJ2-5
size: NA
V: TRBV21-1
DNA: TGTGCCAGCAGCAAAGAAGGGGGCGAGGAGACCCAGTACTTC
CDR3: CASSKEGGEETQYF

D: NA
J: TRBJ1-1
size: NA
V: TRBV19
DNA: TGTGCTACCAATAAAATGGGGGTAAACACTGAAGCTTTCTTT
CDR3: CATNKMGVNTEAFF

D: TRBD1
J: TRBJ1-1
size: NA
V: TRBV10-3
DNA: TGTGCCATCAGGGCGGGACAGGAGGAATCTGAAGCTTTCTTT
CDR3: CAIRAGQEESEAFF

D: NA
J: TRBJ2-1
size: NA
V: TRBV11-3
DNA: TGTGCCAGCAGCAGCAGGGATGGGTACAATGAGCAGTTCTTC
CDR3: CASSSRDGYNEQFF

D: TRBD2
J: TRBJ2-3
size: NA
V: TRBV5-1
DNA: TGCGCCAGTGGACTAGCGGGCCACACAGATACGCAGTATTTT
CDR3: CASGLAGHTDTQYF

D: NA
J: TRBJ1-1
size: NA
V: TRBV20-1
DNA: TGCAGTGTAGCGAACACTGAAGCTTTCTTT
CDR3: CSVANTEAFF

D: TRBD1
J: TRBJ1-5
size: NA
V: TRBV7-2
DNA: TGTGCCAGCAGCTTAGAGGGGGCGGGCAATCAGCCCCAGCATTTT
CDR3: CASSLEGAGNQPQHF

D: TRBD1
J: TRBJ1-2
size: NA
V: TRBV6-5
DNA: TGTGCCAGCAGTCAAACCGGGACAGGGGGCATCTTCTACACCTTC
CDR3: CASSQTGTGGIFYTF

D: NA
J: TRBJ2-3
size: NA
V: TRBV6-5
DNA: TGTGCCAGCAGTTACGCGTACAGGGGCACAGATACGCAGTATTTT
CDR3: CASSYAYRGTDTQYF

D: TRBD2
J: TRBJ2-7
size: NA
V: TRBV7-9
DNA: TGTGCCAGCAGCTCCGCCGGCGGGAGAGGTTACGAGCAGTACTTC
CDR3: CASSSAGGRGYEQYF

D: TRBD2
J: TRBJ2-3
size: NA
V: TRBV10-3
DNA: TGTGCCATCAGTGCATTGGGACTAGCGGGATCAACAGATACGCAGTATTTT
CDR3: CAISALGLAGSTDTQYF

D: NA
J: TRBJ2-1
size: NA
V: TRBV5-1
DNA: TGCGCCAGCAGCCCCGAGGGACTGTTCAATGAGCAGTTCTTC
CDR3: CASSPEGLFNEQFF

D: NA
J: TRBJ1-1
size: NA
V: TRBV4-3
DNA: TGCGCCAGCAGCCATGGGGGAGGGGTGGAGACTGAAGCTTTCTTT
CDR3: CASSHGGGVETEAFF

D: NA
J: TRBJ1-1
size: NA
V: TRBV30
DNA: TGTGCCTGGAGTGTAAGAGGGAGGGCTTTCTTT
CDR3: CAWSVRGRAFF

D: NA
J: TRBJ1-3
size: NA
V: TRBV6-5
DNA: TGTGCCAGCAGGACGCCAGACTCTGGAAACACCATATATTTT
CDR3: CASRTPDSGNTIYF

D: NA
J: TRBJ2-1
size: NA
V: TRBV7-2
DNA: TGTGCCAGCAGCCCACGCGGTGATGAGCAGTTCTTC
CDR3: CASSPRGDEQFF

D: NA
J: TRBJ1-1
size: NA
V: TRBV7-2
DNA: TGTGCCAGCAGCTCTGTGTCTGAAGCTTTCTTT
CDR3: CASSSVSEAFF

D: TRBD1
J: TRBJ2-1
size: NA
V: TRBV10-3
DNA: TGTGCCATCAGTGAAGGGGGCCGTGAGCAGTTCTTC
CDR3: CAISEGGREQFF

D: NA
J: TRBJ2-2
size: NA
V: TRBV19
DNA: TGTGCCAGCTCCACAGGATCGAACACCGGGGAGCTGTTTTTT
CDR3: CASSTGSNTGELFF

D: NA
J: TRBJ1-1
size: NA
V: TRBV6-5
DNA: TGTGCCAGCAGGGTAGGGTTGGCGAACACTGAAGCTTTCTTT
CDR3: CASRVGLANTEAFF

D: TRBD1
J: TRBJ1-1
size: NA
V: TRBV7-3
DNA: TGTGCCAGCAGCTTAACGGGACAGGCCGAAGCTTTCTTT
CDR3: CASSLTGQAEAFF

D: NA
J: TRBJ2-7
size: NA
V: TRBV4-1
DNA: TGCGCCAGCAGCCCGCTCGGGGCATTAGGCTCCTACGAGCAGTACTTC
CDR3: CASSPLGALGSYEQYF

D: NA
J: TRBJ1-2
size: NA
V: TRBV5-1
DNA: TGCGCCAGCAGCTTGGACAGCTTAAACTATGGCTACACCTTC
CDR3: CASSLDSLNYGYTF

D: TRBD2
J: TRBJ2-2
size: NA
V: TRBV7-2
DNA: TGTGCCAGCAGCCCGACTAGCGGGAGATTATTCGGGGAGCTGTTTTTT
CDR3: CASSPTSGRLFGELFF

D: NA
J: TRBJ1-2
size: NA
V: TRBV7-9
DNA: TGTGCCAGCAGTCCAGGTTTACACCTTCAGGATGGCTACACCTTC
CDR3: CASSPGLHLQDGYTF

D: NA
J: TRBJ1-1
size: NA
V: TRBV29-1
DNA: TGCAGCGTCATACAAGGGGCAGGACACCTCCAAGCTTTCTTT
CDR3: CSVIQGAGHLQAFF

D: NA
J: TRBJ1-3
size: NA
V: TRBV19
DNA: TGTGCCAGTATCCTGAGGAACACCATATATTTT
CDR3: CASILRNTIYF

D: NA
J: TRBJ2-1
size: NA
V: TRBV14
DNA: TGTGCCAGCAGCCAAGGGCTAGACAATGAGCAGTTCTTC
CDR3: CASSQGLDNEQFF

D: TRBD1
J: TRBJ1-2
size: NA
V: TRBV19
DNA: TGTGCCAGTAGTATCCCGGGACAGGTTTATGGCTACACCTTC
CDR3: CASSIPGQVYGYTF

D: TRBD1
J: TRBJ2-1
size: NA
V: TRBV27
DNA: TGTGCCAGCAGTTCAACAGGGGCCGTAGTCAATGAGCAGTTCTTC
CDR3: CASSSTGAVVNEQFF

D: TRBD1
J: TRBJ2-2
size: few
V: TRBV9
DNA: TGTGCCAGCAGCGCGGACAGGCTAGTCCCCGGGGAGCTGTTTTTT
CDR3: CASSADRLVPGELFF

D: NA
J: TRBJ2-5
size: NA
V: TRBV5-1
DNA: TGCGCCAGCAGCTACCAAGAGACCCAGTACTTC
CDR3: CASSYQETQYF

D: TRBD2
J: TRBJ2-7
size: few
V: TRBV5-1
DNA: TGCGCCAGCAGCCCACTAGCGGGCTCGGGGGGCGAGCAGTACTTC
CDR3: CASSPLAGSGGEQYF

D: TRBD2
J: TRBJ2-1
size: NA
V: TRBV11-2
DNA: TGTGCCAGCAGCTGGACTAGCGGGGGGCGGAATGAGCAGTTCTTC
CDR3: CASSWTSGGRNEQFF

D: NA
J: TRBJ2-1
size: NA
V: TRBV11-3
DNA: TGTGCCAGCAGCTTAGGGCGGAGCTCCTACAATGAGCAGTTCTTC
CDR3: CASSLGRSSYNEQFF

D: NA
J: TRBJ2-7
size: NA
V: TRBV7-8
DNA: TGTGCCAGCAGCTTAACTTACGAGCAGTACTTC
CDR3: CASSLTYEQYF

D: TRBD1
J: TRBJ1-3
size: few
V: TRBV19
DNA: TGTGCCAGCCGCCCGGGACAGTCCTTCTCTGGAAACACCATATATTTT
CDR3: CASRPGQSFSGNTIYF

D: NA
J: TRBJ2-7
size: NA
V: TRBV30
DNA: TGTGCCGGGGACGGATCCTACGAGCAGTACTTC
CDR3: CAGDGSYEQYF

D: NA
J: TRBJ1-5
size: NA
V: TRBV7-2
DNA: TGTGCCAGCAGCATGCGTGGTCAGCCCCAGCATTTT
CDR3: CASSMRGQPQHF

D: NA
J: TRBJ2-5
size: NA
V: TRBV15
DNA: TGTGCCACCAGCAGAGGAACGAGCGCAGGGGGGTCCCTCAGCGTATTTGCGGAGACCCAGTACTTC
CDR3: CATSRGTSAGGSLSVFAETQYF

D: NA
J: TRBJ1-3
size: NA
V: TRBV10-3
DNA: TGTGCCATCGGGGGAACGGGGAGAAACACCATATATTTT
CDR3: CAIGGTGRNTIYF